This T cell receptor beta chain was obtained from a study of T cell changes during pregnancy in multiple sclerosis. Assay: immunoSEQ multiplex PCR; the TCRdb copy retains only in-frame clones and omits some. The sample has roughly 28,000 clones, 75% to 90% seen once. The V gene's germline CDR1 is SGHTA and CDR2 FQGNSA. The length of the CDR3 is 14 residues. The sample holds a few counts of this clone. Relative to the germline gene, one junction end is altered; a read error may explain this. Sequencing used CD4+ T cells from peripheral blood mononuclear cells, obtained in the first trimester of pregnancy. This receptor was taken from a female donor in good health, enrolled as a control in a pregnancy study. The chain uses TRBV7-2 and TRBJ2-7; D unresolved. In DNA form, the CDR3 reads TGTGCCAGCACCTTACCCCAGGTTAGGTACGAGCAGTACTTC. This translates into CASTLPQVRYEQYF.